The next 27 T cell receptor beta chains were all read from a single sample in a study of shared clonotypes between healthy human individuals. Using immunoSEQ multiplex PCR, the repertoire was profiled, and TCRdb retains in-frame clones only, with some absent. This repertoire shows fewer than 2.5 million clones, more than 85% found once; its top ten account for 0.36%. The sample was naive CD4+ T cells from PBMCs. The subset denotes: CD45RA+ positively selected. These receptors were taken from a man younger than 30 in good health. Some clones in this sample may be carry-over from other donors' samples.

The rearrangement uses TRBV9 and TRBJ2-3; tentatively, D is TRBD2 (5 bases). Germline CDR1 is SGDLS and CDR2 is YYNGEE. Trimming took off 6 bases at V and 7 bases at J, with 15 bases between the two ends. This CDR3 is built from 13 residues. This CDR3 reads CASIGPGIHTQYF. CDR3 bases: TGTGCCAGCATTGGTCCGGGAATCCATACGCAGTATTTT.

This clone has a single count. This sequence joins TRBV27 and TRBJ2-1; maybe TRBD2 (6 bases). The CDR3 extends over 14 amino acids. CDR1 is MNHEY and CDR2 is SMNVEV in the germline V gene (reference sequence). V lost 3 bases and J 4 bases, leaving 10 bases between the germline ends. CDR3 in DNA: TGTGCCAGCAGTTTCATGCGGGGATACAATGAGCAGTTCTTC. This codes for CASSFMRGYNEQFF.

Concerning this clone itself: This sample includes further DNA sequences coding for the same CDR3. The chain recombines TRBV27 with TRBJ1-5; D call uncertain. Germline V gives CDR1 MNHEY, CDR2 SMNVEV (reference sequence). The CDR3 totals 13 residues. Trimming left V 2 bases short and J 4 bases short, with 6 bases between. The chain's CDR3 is CASSLVPNQPQHF. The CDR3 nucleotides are TGTGCCAGCAGTTTAGTTCCTAATCAGCCCCAGCATTTT.

The chain's CDR3 is CASSLLAGAPNEQFF. Here the CDR3 DNA reads TGTGCCAGCAGTTTACTAGCGGGAGCCCCCAATGAGCAGTTCTTC. The rearrangement links TRBV28 to TRBJ2-1; 10 bases agree with TRBD2. J gave up 6 bases and V 2 bases, and 4 bases lay outside the gene matches. The germline V gene has CDR1 MDHEN and CDR2 SYDVKM. This CDR3 spans 15 amino acids.

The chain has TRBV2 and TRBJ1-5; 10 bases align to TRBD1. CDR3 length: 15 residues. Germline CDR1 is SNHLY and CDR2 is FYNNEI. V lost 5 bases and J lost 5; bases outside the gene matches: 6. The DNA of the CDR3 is TGTGCCAGCAGTCCAACCGGGACAGGGGATCAGCCCCAGCATTTT. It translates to CASSPTGTGDQPQHF.

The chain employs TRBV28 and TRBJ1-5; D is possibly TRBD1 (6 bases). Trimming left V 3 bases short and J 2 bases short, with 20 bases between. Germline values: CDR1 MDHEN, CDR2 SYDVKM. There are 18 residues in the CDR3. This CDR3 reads CASSFPARGGLGNQPQHF. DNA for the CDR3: TGTGCCAGCAGTTTTCCCGCCCGTGGGGGGCTGGGCAATCAGCCCCAGCATTTT. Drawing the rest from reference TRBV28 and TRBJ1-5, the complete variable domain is DVKVTQSSRYLVKRTGEKVFLECVQDMDHENMFWYRQDPGLGLRLIYFSYDVKMKEKGDIPEGYSVSREKKERFSLILESASTNQTSMYLCASSFPARGGLGNQPQHFGDGTRLSIL.

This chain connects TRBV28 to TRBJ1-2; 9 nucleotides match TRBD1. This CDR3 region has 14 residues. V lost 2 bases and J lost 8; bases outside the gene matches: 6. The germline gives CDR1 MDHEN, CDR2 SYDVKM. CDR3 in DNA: TGTGCCAGCAGTTTACCCCTGACAGGGGGGGGCTACACCTTC. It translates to CASSLPLTGGGYTF.

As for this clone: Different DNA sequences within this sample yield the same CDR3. This CDR3 is CASSSSGRTYNEQFF. The CDR3 nucleotides are TGTGCCAGCAGTTCTAGCGGGAGGACTTACAATGAGCAGTTCTTC. The chain employs TRBV28 and TRBJ2-1, with 11 bases fitting TRBD2. Trimming at V came to 4 bases and at J to 4 bases, leaving 3 bases not matched to a gene. The length of the CDR3 is 15 residues. The germline V gene has CDR1 MDHEN and CDR2 SYDVKM.

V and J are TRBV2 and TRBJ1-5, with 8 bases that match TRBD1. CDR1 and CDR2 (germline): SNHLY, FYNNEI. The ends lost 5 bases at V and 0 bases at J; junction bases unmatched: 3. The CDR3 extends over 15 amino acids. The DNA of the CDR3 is TGTGCCAGCAGTCAGACAGGGGATAGCAATCAGCCCCAGCATTTT. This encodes CASSQTGDSNQPQHF.

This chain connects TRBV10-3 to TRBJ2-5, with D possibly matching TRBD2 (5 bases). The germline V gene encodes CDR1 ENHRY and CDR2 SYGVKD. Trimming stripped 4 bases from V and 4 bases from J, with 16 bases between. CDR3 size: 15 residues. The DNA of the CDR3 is TGTGCCATCAGTGCCGGGCCCTCCGAGGGAGAGACCCAGTACTTC. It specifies CAISAGPSEGETQYF.

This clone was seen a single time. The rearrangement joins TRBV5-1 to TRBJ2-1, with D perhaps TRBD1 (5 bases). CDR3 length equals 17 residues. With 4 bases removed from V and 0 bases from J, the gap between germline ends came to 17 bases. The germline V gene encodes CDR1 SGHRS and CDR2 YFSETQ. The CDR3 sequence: CASSLGVRTGSYNEQFF. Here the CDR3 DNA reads TGCGCCAGCAGCCTAGGGGTGAGGACGGGCTCCTACAATGAGCAGTTCTTC.

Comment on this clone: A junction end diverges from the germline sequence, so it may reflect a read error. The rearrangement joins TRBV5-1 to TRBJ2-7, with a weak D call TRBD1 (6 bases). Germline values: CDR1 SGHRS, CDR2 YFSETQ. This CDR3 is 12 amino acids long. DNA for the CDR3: TGCGCCAGCAGCTGGTCCTCGGGACACCTAAGCTTC. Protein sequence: CASSWSSGHLSF.

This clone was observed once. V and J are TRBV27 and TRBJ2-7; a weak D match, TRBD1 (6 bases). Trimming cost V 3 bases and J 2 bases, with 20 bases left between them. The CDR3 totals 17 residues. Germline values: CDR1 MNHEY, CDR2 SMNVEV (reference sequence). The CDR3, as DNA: TGTGCCAGCAGTTTCCTAGTCTCCCGGGACACAACCTACGAGCAGTACTTC. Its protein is CASSFLVSRDTTYEQYF.

DNA for the CDR3: TGTGCCAGCAGCGCCCTGACTAGCGGGAGCGACGAGCAGTACTTC. Translated, it gives CASSALTSGSDEQYF. V and J are TRBV9 and TRBJ2-7; 12 bases match TRBD2. The junction had 6 bases not matched to a gene; V was cut back by 3 bases and J by 5 bases. The CDR3 has 15 residues. Looked up from germline, CDR1 is SGDLS and CDR2 is YYNGEE.

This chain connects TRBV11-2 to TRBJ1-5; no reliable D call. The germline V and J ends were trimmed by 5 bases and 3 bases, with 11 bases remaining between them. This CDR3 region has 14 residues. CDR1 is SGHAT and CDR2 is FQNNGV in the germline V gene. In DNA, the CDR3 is TGTGCCAGCAGCCCAGGTCCTGCCAATCAGCCCCAGCATTTT. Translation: CASSPGPANQPQHF. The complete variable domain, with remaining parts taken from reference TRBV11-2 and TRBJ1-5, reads EAGVAQSPRYKIIEKRQSVAFWCNPISGHATLYWYQQILGQGPKLLIQFQNNGVVDDSQLPKDRFSAERLKGVDSTLKIQPAKLEDSAVYLCASSPGPANQPQHFGDGTRLSIL.

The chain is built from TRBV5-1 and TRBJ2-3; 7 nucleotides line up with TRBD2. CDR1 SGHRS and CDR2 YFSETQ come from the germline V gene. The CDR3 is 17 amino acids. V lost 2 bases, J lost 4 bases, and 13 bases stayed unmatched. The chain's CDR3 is CASSFARGGSVADTQYF. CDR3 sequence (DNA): TGCGCCAGCAGCTTCGCCCGGGGCGGGAGTGTTGCAGATACGCAGTATTTT.

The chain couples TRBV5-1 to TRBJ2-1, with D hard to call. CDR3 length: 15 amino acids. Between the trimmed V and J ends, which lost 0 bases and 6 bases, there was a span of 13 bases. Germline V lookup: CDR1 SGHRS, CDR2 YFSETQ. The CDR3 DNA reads TGCGCCAGCAGCTTGGATAGTCCAGCTATCAATGAGCAGTTCTTC. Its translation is CASSLDSPAINEQFF.

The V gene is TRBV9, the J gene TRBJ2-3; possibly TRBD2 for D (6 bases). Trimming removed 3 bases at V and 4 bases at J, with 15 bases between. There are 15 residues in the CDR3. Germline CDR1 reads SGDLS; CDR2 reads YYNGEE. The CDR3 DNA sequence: TGTGCCAGCAGCGGCCGCGGAGGAGGGGCAGATACGCAGTATTTT. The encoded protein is CASSGRGGGADTQYF.

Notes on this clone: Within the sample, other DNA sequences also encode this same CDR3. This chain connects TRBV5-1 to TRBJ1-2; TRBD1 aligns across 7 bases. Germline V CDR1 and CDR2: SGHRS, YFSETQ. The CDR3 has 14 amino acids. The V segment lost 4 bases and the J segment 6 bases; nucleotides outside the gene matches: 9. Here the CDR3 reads CASSPAGQGDGYTF. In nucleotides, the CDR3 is TGCGCCAGCAGCCCGGCGGGGCAGGGGGATGGCTACACCTTC.

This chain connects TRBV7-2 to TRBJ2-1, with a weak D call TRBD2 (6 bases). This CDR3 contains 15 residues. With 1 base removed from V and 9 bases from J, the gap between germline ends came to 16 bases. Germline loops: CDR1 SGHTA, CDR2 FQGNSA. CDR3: CASSLVSGEASEQFF. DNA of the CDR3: TGTGCCAGCAGCTTAGTGTCGGGGGAGGCGAGTGAGCAGTTCTTC.

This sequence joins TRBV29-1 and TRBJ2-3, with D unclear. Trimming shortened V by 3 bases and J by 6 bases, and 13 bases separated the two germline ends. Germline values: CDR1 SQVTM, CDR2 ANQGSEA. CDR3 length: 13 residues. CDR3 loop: CSVDRQDGDTQYF. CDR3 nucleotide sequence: TGCAGCGTTGACCGGCAGGATGGGGATACGCAGTATTTT.

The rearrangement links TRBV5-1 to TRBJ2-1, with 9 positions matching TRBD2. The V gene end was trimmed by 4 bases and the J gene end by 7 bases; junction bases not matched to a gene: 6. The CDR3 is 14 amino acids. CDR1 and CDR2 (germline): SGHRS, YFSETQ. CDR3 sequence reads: CASSVVAGENEQFF. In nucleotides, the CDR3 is TGCGCCAGCAGCGTGGTAGCGGGAGAGAATGAGCAGTTCTTC.

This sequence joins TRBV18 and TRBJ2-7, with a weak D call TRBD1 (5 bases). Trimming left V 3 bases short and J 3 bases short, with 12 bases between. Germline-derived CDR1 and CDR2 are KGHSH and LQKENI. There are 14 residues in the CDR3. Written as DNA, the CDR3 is TGTGCCAGCTCACCGTATCAGGGCAGCTACGAGCAGTACTTC. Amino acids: CASSPYQGSYEQYF. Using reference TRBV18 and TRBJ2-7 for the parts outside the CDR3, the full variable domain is NAGVMQNPRHLVRRRGQEARLRCSPMKGHSHVYWYRQLPEEGLKFMVYLQKENIIDESGMPKERFSAEFPKEGPSILRIQQVVRGDSAAYFCASSPYQGSYEQYFGPGTRLTVT.

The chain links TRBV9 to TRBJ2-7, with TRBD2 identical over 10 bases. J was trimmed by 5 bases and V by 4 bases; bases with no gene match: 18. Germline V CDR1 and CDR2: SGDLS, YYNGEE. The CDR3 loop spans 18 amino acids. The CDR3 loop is CASSPRSSGSLFSHEQYF. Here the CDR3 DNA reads TGTGCCAGCAGCCCCAGGTCTAGCGGGAGTCTCTTTTCTCACGAGCAGTACTTC. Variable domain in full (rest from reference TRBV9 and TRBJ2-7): DSGVTQTPKHLITATGQRVTLRCSPRSGDLSVYWYQQSLDQGLQFLIQYYNGEERAKGNILERFSAQQFPDLHSELNLSSLELGDSALYFCASSPRSSGSLFSHEQYFGPGTRLTVT.

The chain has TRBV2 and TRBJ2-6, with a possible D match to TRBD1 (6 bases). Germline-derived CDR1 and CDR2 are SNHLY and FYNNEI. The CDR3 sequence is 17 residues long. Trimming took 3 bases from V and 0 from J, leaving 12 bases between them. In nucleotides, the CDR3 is TGTGCCAGCAGTGATGTGACAGGCTTCTCTGGGGCCAACGTCCTGACTTTC. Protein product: CASSDVTGFSGANVLTF.

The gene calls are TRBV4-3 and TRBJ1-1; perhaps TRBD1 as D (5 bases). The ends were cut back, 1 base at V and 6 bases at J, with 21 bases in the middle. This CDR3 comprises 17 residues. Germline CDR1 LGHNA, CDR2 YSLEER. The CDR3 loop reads CASSQVPTGSVVAEAFF. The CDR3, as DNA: TGCGCCAGCAGCCAAGTCCCCACAGGATCCGTGGTGGCTGAAGCTTTCTTT.

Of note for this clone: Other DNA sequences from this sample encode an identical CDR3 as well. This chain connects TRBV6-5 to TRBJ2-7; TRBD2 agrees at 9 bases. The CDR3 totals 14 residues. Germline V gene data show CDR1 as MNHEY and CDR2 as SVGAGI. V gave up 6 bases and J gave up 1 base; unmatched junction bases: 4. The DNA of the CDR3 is TGTGCCAGCAGGCTAGCGGGGCCTTCCTACGAGCAGTACTTC. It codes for CASRLAGPSYEQYF.